Presented here are 2 T cell receptor beta chains from one specimen sequenced in a study of blood T cell repertoires in COVID-19. The assay was immunoSEQ multiplex PCR, and TCRdb's table has in-frame clones only and misses some. This sample has more than 100,000 clones, with about 89% found just once. The sample comprised peripheral blood. Every receptor here comes from a man in his fifties or sixties with active or convalescent COVID-19.

The gene calls are TRBV24-1 and TRBJ2-3; 10 bases are shared with TRBD1. This CDR3 region has 19 residues. V dropped 4 bases and J dropped 1; count of bases not matched to a gene: 13. Germline V gene data show CDR1 as KGHDR and CDR2 as SFDVKD. This CDR3 is CATSDLTGGVVSGTDTQYF. The DNA for the CDR3 is TGTGCCACCAGTGACTTGACAGGGGGCGTTGTGTCAGGCACAGATACGCAGTATTTT.

The chain combines TRBV21-1 with TRBJ2-4; no check of the table's D call, TRBD2, against the DNA was made. TRBV21-1 is recorded as a pseudogene. The CDR3 runs 20 residues. This CDR3 is CASSFGLAGLGRLAKNIQYF. The CDR3 DNA reads as TGTGCCAGCAGCTTCGGGCTAGCGGGGCTCGGGAGACTAGCCAAAAACATTCAGTACTTC.